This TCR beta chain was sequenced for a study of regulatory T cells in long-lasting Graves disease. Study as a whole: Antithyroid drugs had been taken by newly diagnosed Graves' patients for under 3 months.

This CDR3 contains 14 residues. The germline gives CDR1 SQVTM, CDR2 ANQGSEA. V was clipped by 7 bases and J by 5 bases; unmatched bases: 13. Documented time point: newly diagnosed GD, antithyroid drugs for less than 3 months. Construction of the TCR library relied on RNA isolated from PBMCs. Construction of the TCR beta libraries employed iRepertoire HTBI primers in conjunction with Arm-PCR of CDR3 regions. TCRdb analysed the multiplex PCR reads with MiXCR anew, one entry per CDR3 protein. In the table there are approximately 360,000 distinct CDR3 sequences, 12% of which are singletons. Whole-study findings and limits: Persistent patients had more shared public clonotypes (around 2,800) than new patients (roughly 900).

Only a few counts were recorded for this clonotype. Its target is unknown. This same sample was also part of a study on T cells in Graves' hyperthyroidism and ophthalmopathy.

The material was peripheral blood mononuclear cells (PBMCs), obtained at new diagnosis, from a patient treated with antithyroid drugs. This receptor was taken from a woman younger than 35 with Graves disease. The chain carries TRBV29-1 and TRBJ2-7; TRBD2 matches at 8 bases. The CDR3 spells CSARPGLGSHEQYF. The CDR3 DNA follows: TGCAGCGCACGACCGGGACTAGGGAGTCACGAGCAGTACTTC.